This T cell receptor (beta chain) derives from a study of cytomegalovirus exposure and HLA in healthy donors. Use of 60 Vbeta and 13 Jbeta primers characterized the PCR. Only in-frame clones appear in the TCRdb table, and some are missing; sequencing was by immunoSEQ multiplex PCR. The sample shows 50,000 to 55,000 clones, around three quarters of them seen only once. Looked up from germline, CDR1 is SGHRS and CDR2 is YFSETQ. The CDR3 contains 15 residues. In its sample, this clone was seen once. One junction end does not reproduce the germline sequence, and a read error may be involved. What was sequenced was PBMCs. This clonotype originated in a woman aged 45-60 years in good health and CMV-seropositive. The chain joins TRBV5-1 to TRBJ2-7; TRBD1 is a possible D gene (7 bases). The CDR3 coding sequence is TGCGCCAGCGGCTTCATCGGAGGGGGCGGGTACGAGCAGTACTTC. Encoded protein: CASGFIGGGGYEQYF. The entire variable domain, with the rest obtained from reference TRBV5-1 and TRBJ2-7, is as follows: KAGVTQTPRYLIKTRGQQVTLSCSPISGHRSVSWYQQTPGQGLQFLFEYFSETQRNKGNFPGRFSGRQFSNSRSEMNVSTLELGDSALYLCASGFIGGGGYEQYFGPGTRLTVT.